This TCR beta chain came from a study of blood T cell repertoires in COVID-19. Study details: Donors in the United States, Italy and Spain gave samples during acute or convalescent COVID-19.

The CDR3 has 13 amino acids. V dropped 5 bases and J dropped 2 bases, with 9 bases sitting between them. The germline CDR1 and CDR2 sequences are SGHTA and FQGNSA. Original analysis: Reference gene primer amplification yielded estimated nucleated cell counts. The table came from immunoSEQ multiplex PCR; TCRdb's copy has only in-frame clones and leaves some out. V, J and clone size are those of that table, while D and trimming were read from the DNA. The sample contains approximately 89,000 clones, around nine tenths of which appear only once. Sample: peripheral blood. The chain combines TRBV7-2 with TRBJ2-5, with a weak D call TRBD2 (5 bases). The clonotype was recovered from a man between 65 and 85 years old with acute or convalescent COVID-19. CDR3 loop: CASSPDWQETQYF. DNA of the CDR3: TGTGCCAGCAGCCCGGACTGGCAAGAGACCCAGTACTTC.